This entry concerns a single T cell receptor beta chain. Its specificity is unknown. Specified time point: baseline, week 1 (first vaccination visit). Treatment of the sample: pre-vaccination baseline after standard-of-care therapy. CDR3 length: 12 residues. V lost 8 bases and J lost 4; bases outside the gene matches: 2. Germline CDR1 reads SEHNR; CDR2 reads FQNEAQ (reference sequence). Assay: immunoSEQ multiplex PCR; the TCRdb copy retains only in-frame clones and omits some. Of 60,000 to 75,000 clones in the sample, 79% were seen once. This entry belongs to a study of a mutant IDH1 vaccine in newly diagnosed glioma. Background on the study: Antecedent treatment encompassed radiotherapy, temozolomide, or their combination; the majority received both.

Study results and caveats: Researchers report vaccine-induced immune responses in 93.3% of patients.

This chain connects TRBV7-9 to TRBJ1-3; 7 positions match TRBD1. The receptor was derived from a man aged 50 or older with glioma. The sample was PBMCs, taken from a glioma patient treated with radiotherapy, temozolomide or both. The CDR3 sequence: CASGTAGNTIYF. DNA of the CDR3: TGTGCCAGCGGGACAGCGGGAAACACCATATATTTT.